This T cell receptor (beta chain) was retrieved from a study of cytomegalovirus exposure and HLA in healthy donors. Overall study: A data release that came early held roughly 85 million unique TCRs from HLA-typed donors.

This PCR relied on a set of 60 Vbeta primers and 13 Jbeta primers. The authors' processing: Unique TCR beta chains totaled roughly 80 million in a later count, with around 10 million of them shared. The method was immunoSEQ multiplex PCR; TCRdb's version includes in-frame clones alone and lacks a portion of them. V and J calls and clone size are as listed in that table; D and trimming were resolved from the DNA. Altogether roughly 160,000 clones are present, approximately 71% being singletons, with the ten largest covering about 7.7%. As concerns this clone: Its antigen is unknown.

This CDR3 comprises 17 residues. V was clipped by 3 bases and J by 5 bases; unmatched bases: 12. Germline loops: CDR1 MRHNA, CDR2 SNTAGT. Study-wide findings and caveats: Later analysis associated a missense DCLRE1C variant with TCR beta V- and J-gene trimming. According to reports, the classifier identified cytomegalovirus status with high specificity and sensitivity.

Material for sequencing was PBMCs. This sequence was found in a woman aged 40 to 50 in good health and CMV-seropositive. The rearrangement links TRBV6-4 to TRBJ2-3; 9 positions match TRBD2. CDR3 sequence: CASSDRAAGGPQDTQYF. CDR3 DNA sequence: TGTGCCAGCAGTGATCGGGCGGCGGGAGGGCCTCAAGATACGCAGTATTTT.